This T cell receptor beta chain was captured by sequencing in a study of vaccination and CD4 T cells after COVID-19. Looking at the study overall: Comprising six males and four females, the convalescent participants counted two Hispanic individuals among them. A median of around 70 days (range 14 to 241) separated dose two from the taking of post-vaccine samples.

J gave up 4 bases and V 0 bases, and 5 bases lay outside the gene matches. The germline V gene encodes CDR1 MGHRA and CDR2 YSYEKL. The CDR3 runs to 15 residues. TCRdb re-called the PCR reads through MiXCR, storing one row per CDR3 protein. Altogether 30,000 or so distinct CDR3 sequences are present, approximately 49% being singletons, with the ten largest covering about 5.6%. Time point noted: late sampling 161 to 241 days after vaccination in three convalescent patients. The TCR comes from a human donor who had recovered from COVID-19. The sequenced sample was CD4+ T cells from blood, obtained about 7 months after SARS-CoV-2 vaccination. The rearrangement joins TRBV4-1 to TRBJ2-5, with 7 bases identical to TRBD2. The CDR3 spells CASSQDAGVPETQYF. The CDR3 coding sequence is TGCGCCAGCAGCCAAGATGCGGGAGTCCCAGAGACCCAGTACTTC.